Below, 21 T cell receptor beta chains from the same sample are listed, as sequenced in a study of blood T cell repertoires in COVID-19. TCRdb keeps only in-frame clones here, not all; method: immunoSEQ multiplex PCR. The sample lists about 82,000 clones, 80% seen once, with approximately 12% in the top ten. Sequencing was done on a sample of peripheral blood. Receptors were obtained from a woman in her thirties or forties with active or convalescent COVID-19.

The chain is built from TRBV4-2 and TRBJ1-5, with TRBD1 matching over 9 bases. The germline V gene has CDR1 LGHNA and CDR2 YNFKEQ. The trim removed 0 bases at V and 9 bases at J, leaving 9 bases unmatched. The CDR3 covers 16 residues. This CDR3 reads CASSQDWGTGRLPQHF. CDR3 DNA: TGTGCCAGCAGCCAAGATTGGGGGACAGGGCGCCTGCCCCAGCATTTT.

The chain has TRBV4-2 and TRBJ2-1; D is unclear. This CDR3 contains 15 residues. Per germline, CDR1 LGHNA and CDR2 YNFKEQ. V gave up 4 bases and J gave up 4 bases, with 14 bases separating them. DNA of the CDR3: TGTGCCAGCAGCCTGCGGCCTATCCCTTACAATGAGCAGTTCTTC. Amino acid sequence: CASSLRPIPYNEQFF.

The chain recombines TRBV18 with TRBJ2-1; 9 bases match TRBD1. CDR1 and CDR2 (germline): KGHSH, LQKENI. This CDR3 spans 16 amino acids. Trimming took 0 bases from V and 6 from J; bases not matched to a gene: 6. The CDR3 nucleotides are TGTGCCAGCTCACCACCGACAGGGGGTGGGTCCAATGAGCAGTTCTTC. Translating it yields CASSPPTGGGSNEQFF.

This clone was seen only a few times. V and J are TRBV9 and TRBJ2-3, with 10 bases identical to TRBD2. CDR3 length equals 16 residues. Losses at the gene ends were 1 base for V and 3 bases for J; bases not matched to a gene: 5. Germline assignment: CDR1 SGDLS and CDR2 YYNGEE. CDR3 DNA sequence: TGTGCCAGCAGCGTATCAAGCGGGGGGGCAACAGATACGCAGTATTTT. Amino acid sequence: CASSVSSGGATDTQYF.

For this clone: Other nucleotide sequences from this sample produce the same CDR3. This chain joins TRBV5-1 and TRBJ1-5, with 7 bases lining up with TRBD1. CDR1 is SGHRS, CDR2 YFSETQ, per germline. This CDR3 is 14 amino acids long. Trimming cost V 0 bases and J 6 bases; bases outside gene matches: 3. The CDR3 protein is CASSLGQGGQPQHF. The CDR3 DNA follows: TGCGCCAGCAGCTTGGGACAGGGAGGTCAGCCCCAGCATTTT.

The gene calls are TRBV28 and TRBJ2-7; TRBD2 is a possible D gene (7 bases). Germline values: CDR1 MDHEN, CDR2 SYDVKM. This CDR3 has 14 amino acids. Trimming left V 6 bases short and J 1 base short, with 13 bases between. CDR3: CASRTAGASYEQYF. The CDR3 DNA is TGTGCCAGCAGAACGGCGGGGGCTTCCTACGAGCAGTACTTC.

CDR3 DNA sequence: TGTGCCAGCAGCTTAGAGGGACAGGGACCGGGCACCGGGGAGCTGTTTTTT. It encodes CASSLEGQGPGTGELFF. The rearrangement links TRBV7-9 to TRBJ2-2, with 9 bases matching TRBD1. Germline values: CDR1 SEHNR, CDR2 FQNEAQ (reference sequence). The V gene end was trimmed by 1 base and the J gene end by 4 bases; junction bases not matched to a gene: 7. The CDR3 sequence is 17 residues long.

The gene calls are TRBV12-2 and TRBJ2-7; the table calls TRBD2, which could not be checked here. TRBV12-2 is a pseudogene locus. CDR3 length: 14 residues. The CDR3 reads CASRPNTERYEQYF. The CDR3 DNA reads TGTGCAAGTCGCCCCAACACGGAGCGGTACGAGCAGTACTTC.

The chain employs TRBV19 and TRBJ1-4; TRBD1 is a possible D gene (5 bases). V lost 6 bases, J lost 2 bases, and 13 bases lay in between. The CDR3 sequence is 15 residues long. Germline assignment: CDR1 LNHDA and CDR2 SQIVND (reference sequence). CDR3 amino acids: CASSPQGTTNEKLFF. The CDR3, as DNA: TGTGCCAGTAGCCCGCAGGGAACCACTAATGAAAAACTGTTTTTT.

The chain is built from TRBV24-1 and TRBJ1-3, with 10 bases aligning to TRBD1. The V gene end was trimmed by 2 bases and the J gene end by 7 bases; junction bases not matched to a gene: 4. In germline, CDR1 is KGHDR, CDR2 SFDVKD. The CDR3 runs 15 residues. The CDR3 spells CATSDSGTGDNTIYF. The CDR3 bases are TGTGCCACCAGTGATTCCGGGACAGGGGACAACACCATATATTTT.

CDR3 protein: CASSMGGVVKQYF. The CDR3 DNA sequence: TGTGCCAGTAGTATGGGGGGGGTGGTAAAGCAGTACTTC. J is TRBJ2-7 and V is TRBV19; 7 positions match TRBD2. Germline loops: CDR1 LNHDA, CDR2 SQIVND (reference sequence). The CDR3 consists of 13 residues. Trimming took 3 bases from V and 8 from J; bases not matched to a gene: 7.

The chain has TRBV30 and TRBJ1-1; D is ambiguous. From germline, CDR1 is GTSNPN and CDR2 SVGIG (reference sequence). CDR3 length: 11 amino acids. The V gene lost 4 bases and the J gene lost 1 base, with 4 bases spanning the gap. The CDR3 reads CAWTKNTEAFF. The CDR3, as DNA: TGTGCCTGGACTAAGAACACTGAAGCTTTCTTT.

This clone showed up just once. V is TRBV19 and J is TRBJ2-5, with 10 bases aligning to TRBD1. V was clipped by 5 bases and J by 13 bases; unmatched bases: 4. Germline lookup yields CDR1 LNHDA and CDR2 SQIVND (reference sequence). This CDR3 is built from 11 residues. CDR3 sequence reads: CASSPGTGVYF. The DNA of the CDR3 is TGTGCCAGTAGTCCGGGGACAGGGGTGTACTTC.

In this sample, this clone turned up many times. The chain's CDR3 is CASSEEDRVHSNQPQHF. The CDR3 DNA sequence: TGTGCCAGCAGTGAAGAGGACAGGGTTCACAGCAATCAGCCCCAGCATTTT. The chain recombines TRBV6-1 with TRBJ1-5; TRBD1 matches 8 bases. The CDR3 runs to 17 residues. J was trimmed by 1 base and V by 1 base; bases with no gene match: 6. The germline CDR1 and CDR2 sequences are MNHNS and SASEGT.

The rearrangement joins TRBV3-1 (or the pseudogene TRBV3-2) to TRBJ2-3, with D perhaps TRBD2 (5 bases). The CDR3 is made up of 14 amino acids. Germline V lookup: CDR1 LGHDT, CDR2 YNNKEL (reference sequence). The ends were cut back, 3 bases at V and 2 bases at J, with 9 bases in the middle. CDR3 amino acids: CASSHPGSTDTQYF. For the CDR3, the DNA is TGTGCCAGCAGCCACCCGGGATCCACAGATACGCAGTATTTT.

The V gene is TRBV12-3 or TRBV12-4, the J gene TRBJ1-4; the D gene is possibly TRBD1 (6 bases). This CDR3 has 13 residues. V lost 3 bases and J 8 bases, leaving 10 bases between the germline ends. The CDR3 is CASSFGQREKLFF. CDR3 sequence (DNA): TGTGCCAGCAGTTTCGGACAGCGGGAAAAACTGTTTTTT.

This chain joins TRBV29-1 and TRBJ2-7; the match to TRBD1 covers 7 bases. With 6 bases clipped from V and 5 bases from J, the junction kept 7 bases outside the gene matches. The CDR3 is 12 amino acids. Looked up from germline, CDR1 is SQVTM and CDR2 is ANQGSEA. CDR3 loop: CSVRQGAHEQYF. The DNA of the CDR3 is TGCAGCGTCAGACAGGGAGCTCACGAGCAGTACTTC.

V is TRBV7-2 and J is TRBJ2-1, with TRBD2 matching 10 bases. There are 14 residues in the CDR3. The ends lost 7 bases at V and 7 bases at J; junction bases unmatched: 7. Germline CDR1 reads SGHTA; CDR2 reads FQGNSA. The CDR3, as DNA: TGTGCCAGCAAAACTAGCGGGGCTTCGAATGAGCAGTTCTTC. This codes for CASKTSGASNEQFF. Filled out from reference TRBV7-2 and TRBJ2-1, the complete variable domain reads GAGVSQSPSNKVTEKGKDVELRCDPISGHTALYWYRQSLGQGLEFLIYFQGNSAPDKSGLPSDRFSAERTGGSVSTLTIQRTQQEDSAVYLCASKTSGASNEQFFGPGTRLTVL.

CDR3 coding DNA: TGTGCCAGCAGTTACGGCGGGAGTGACTCCTACGAGCAGTACTTC. It codes for CASSYGGSDSYEQYF. This chain connects TRBV6-5 to TRBJ2-7, with 7 nucleotides matching TRBD2. Looked up from germline, CDR1 is MNHEY and CDR2 is SVGAGI. The CDR3 is 15 amino acids. The junction had 4 bases not matched to a gene; V was cut back by 2 bases and J by 0 bases.

This chain uses TRBV5-1 with TRBJ2-7, with 9 bases lining up with TRBD2. Looked up from germline, CDR1 is SGHRS and CDR2 is YFSETQ. V shed 2 bases, J shed 2 bases, and the junction held 5 bases outside the gene matches. The CDR3 consists of 15 residues. The CDR3 coding sequence is TGCGCCAGCAGCTTAAGCGGGGGGCTCCCCTACGAGCAGTACTTC. Translation: CASSLSGGLPYEQYF. Combining the CDR3 with reference TRBV5-1 and TRBJ2-7 gives the whole variable domain KAGVTQTPRYLIKTRGQQVTLSCSPISGHRSVSWYQQTPGQGLQFLFEYFSETQRNKGNFPGRFSGRQFSNSRSEMNVSTLELGDSALYLCASSLSGGLPYEQYFGPGTRLTVT.

This chain joins TRBV30 and TRBJ1-5; weak D call: TRBD1 (6 bases). The CDR3 extends over 14 amino acids. CDR1 is GTSNPN and CDR2 is SVGIG in the germline V gene (reference sequence). The V and J ends lost 0 bases and 5 bases respectively, with 11 bases between them. CDR3 nucleotides: TGTGCCTGGAGTGTACAGGGACCTTATCAGCCCCAGCATTTT. The encoded protein is CAWSVQGPYQPQHF.